This T cell receptor beta chain emerged from a study of CD8 T cells in ankylosing spondylitis. Germline V gene data show CDR1 as MDHEN and CDR2 as SYDVKM. The CDR3 has 14 residues. After removal of 3 bases from V and 5 bases from J, the junction contained 4 bases not matched to a gene. TCRdb passed the 5' RACE reads through MiXCR, listing each CDR3 protein once. Of tens of thousands of distinct CDR3 sequences listed, approximately 16% are singletons. The clonotype comes from a male donor with ankylosing spondylitis or in good health (not recorded which). The chain couples TRBV28 to TRBJ2-3; the match to TRBD2 covers 8 bases. The source material was blood. In DNA, the CDR3 is TGTGCCAGCAGTTTTAGACTAGCGAGAGATACGCAGTATTTT. The encoded protein is CASSFRLARDTQYF.